These T cell receptor beta chains were read from a single sample in a study of beta chain features in type 1 diabetes. Repertoires were generated with immunoSEQ multiplex PCR, while TCRdb's copy carries only in-frame clones and drops some. Here the sample spans hundreds of thousands of clones, over 10% being singletons. The sample taken for sequencing was naive CD4+ T cells from blood. These receptors came from a man younger than 30 in good health. CDR3s include the opening cysteine and the closing phenylalanine or tryptophan. D genes are given only for firm matches. Size values are once, few and many counts, or a class for expanded clones, and some rows have none.

j_call v_call d_call clone_size cdr3_nt cdr3_aa
TRBJ2-6 TRBV5-1 TRBD1 - TGCGCCAGCAGCTCACAACAGGGGGCGGGAGGGGCCAACGTCCTGACTTTC CASSSQQGAGGANVLTF
TRBJ1-1 TRBV10-3 - - TGTGCCATCAGTGTCAGGGAACTGAACACTGAAGCTTTCTTT CAISVRELNTEAFF
TRBJ1-3 TRBV5-4 - few TGTGCCAGCAGCGTTACAGGGAACAGCAACACCATATATTTT CASSVTGNSNTIYF
TRBJ1-1 TRBV9 - - TGTGCCAGCAGCGGATACATGAACACTGAAGCTTTCTTT CASSGYMNTEAFF
TRBJ1-2 TRBV13 TRBD1 - TGTGCCAGCAGCCCGAGGGACAGGGGCTATGGCTACACCTTC CASSPRDRGYGYTF
TRBJ2-7 TRBV11-2 - few TGTGCCAGCACCTCCGGCACCCGGGACTCCCCCTACGAGCAGTACTTC CASTSGTRDSPYEQYF
TRBJ2-1 TRBV5-1 TRBD2 few TGCGCCAGCAGCGTGGGGACTAGCGGGAGTATGGGGAATGAGCAGTTCTTC CASSVGTSGSMGNEQFF
TRBJ2-7 TRBV30 TRBD1 few TGTGCCTGGAGTGGCAGGACAGGGTCCCCCTACGAGCAGTACTTC CAWSGRTGSPYEQYF
TRBJ1-2 TRBV7-2 TRBD1 - TGTGCCAGCAGCTTAGAAGGCAGGGGGCCCGGTGGCTACACCTTC CASSLEGRGPGGYTF
TRBJ1-2 TRBV7-9 - - TGTGCCAGCAGCTTCGAGGCCGGTTCCTATGGCTACACCTTC CASSFEAGSYGYTF
TRBJ1-1 TRBV7-2 TRBD1 few TGTGCCAGCAGTTCCGACAGGGGCACTGAAGCTTTCTTT CASSSDRGTEAFF
TRBJ2-1 TRBV4-2 TRBD2 - TGTGCCAGCAGCCAAGATCAGTGGCTAGCGGTTGAGCAGTTCTTC CASSQDQWLAVEQFF
TRBJ2-1 TRBV14 - few TGTGCCAGCAGCCCAGGCGGGGATGAGCAGTTCTTC CASSPGGDEQFF
TRBJ1-5 TRBV4-2 - - TGTGCCAGCAGCCAGGCCCGCGACTCCTCGGCCCAGCATTTT CASSQARDSSAQHF
TRBJ2-7 TRBV5-4 TRBD2 few TGTGCCAGCAGCCCAAGCCGCGGGGGCTACGAGCAGTACTTC CASSPSRGGYEQYF
TRBJ1-4 TRBV5-4 TRBD1 few TGTGCCAGCAGCTTGGAGGGACAGGGGGCTTATGAAAAACTGTTTTTT CASSLEGQGAYEKLFF
TRBJ2-7 TRBV6-6 - few TGTGCCAGCAGCTGGCTGTGGCGGGGAGCCTACGAGCAGTACTTC CASSWLWRGAYEQYF
TRBJ2-5 TRBV7-9 - few TGTGCCAGCAGCTCTTCTTGGGGCAGGCGAGAAGAGACCCAGTACTTC CASSSSWGRREETQYF